The 25 T cell receptor beta chains below were found in one sample sequenced in a study of CD8 T cells in Susac syndrome. RNA in amounts of roughly 0.5 to 1 ug was reverse transcribed with random hexamers. Via MiXCR, TCRdb re-called the immunoSEQ multiplex PCR reads, giving one row per CDR3 protein. The data show 150,000 to 200,000 distinct CDR3 sequences, with 93% seen just once and more than 0.11% held by the top ten. Source material: CD4+ T cells from PBMCs. Every receptor here comes from a human donor in good health.

The rearrangement links TRBV6-5 to TRBJ2-3; 7 bases map to TRBD1. The CDR3 length is 13 residues. Per the germline V gene, CDR1 is MNHEY and CDR2 is SVGAGI. V gave up 0 bases and J gave up 14 bases; unmatched junction bases: 8. For the CDR3, the DNA is TGTGCCAGCAGTTACTCGGTGGCAGGGGGACGGTATTTT. As protein: CASSYSVAGGRYF.

The rearrangement joins TRBV29-1 to TRBJ1-2; TRBD1 might be the D (6 bases). The CDR3 is 11 amino acids. Germline V gives CDR1 SQVTM, CDR2 ANQGSEA. Deletions cut 5 bases from V and 7 bases from J, with 11 bases between. CDR3 in amino acids: CSVRGGSGYTF. The CDR3 coding sequence is TGCAGCGTTAGAGGGGGGTCTGGCTACACCTTC. The variable domain in full, completed from reference TRBV29-1 and TRBJ1-2, reads SAVISQKPSRDICQRGTSLTIQCQVDSQVTMMFWYRQQPGQSLTLIATANQGSEATYESGFVIDKFPISRPNLTFSTLTVSNMSPEDSSIYLCSVRGGSGYTFGSGTRLTVV.

The V call is TRBV5-1, the J call TRBJ1-1; D unresolved. The germline CDR1 and CDR2 sequences are SGHRS and YFSETQ. This CDR3 has 14 residues. With 1 base removed from V and 2 bases from J, the gap between germline ends came to 9 bases. The CDR3 region is CASSLTAQNTEAFF. The CDR3 DNA sequence: TGCGCCAGCAGCTTGACGGCCCAAAACACTGAAGCTTTCTTT.

The CDR3 DNA sequence: TGCAGCGCCCTCGGGGATCCCACTGAAGCTTTCTTT. The encoded protein is CSALGDPTEAFF. The rearrangement uses TRBV29-1 and TRBJ1-1; no reliable D call. This CDR3 has 12 amino acids. The V gene's germline CDR1 is SQVTM and CDR2 ANQGSEA. Trimming shortened V by 7 bases and J by 4 bases, and 13 bases separated the two germline ends.

The chain employs TRBV7-2 and TRBJ1-2, with a weak D call TRBD1 (6 bases). The CDR3 extends over 17 amino acids. V was clipped by 5 bases and J by 8 bases, with 27 bases between them. Germline-derived CDR1 and CDR2 are SGHTA and FQGNSA. CDR3 sequence reads: CASSLEPGGTTSGGYTF. The CDR3, as DNA: TGTGCCAGCAGCCTAGAACCCGGGGGCACTACGTCTGGGGGCTACACCTTC.

This rearrangement joins TRBV5-8 to TRBJ1-2; perhaps TRBD1 as D (5 bases). This CDR3 is built from 14 residues. With 4 bases removed from V and 4 bases from J, the gap between germline ends came to 14 bases. Germline CDR1 and CDR2: SGHTS and YDEGEE. CDR3 nucleotides: TGTGCCAGCAGCCAACCGGGACTGATCTATGGCTACACCTTC. Protein: CASSQPGLIYGYTF.

The genes are TRBV2 and TRBJ1-1; unclear D gene. There are 12 residues in the CDR3. Germline assignment: CDR1 SNHLY and CDR2 FYNNEI. Trimming pared 7 bases from V and 7 bases from J, leaving 13 bases between. The CDR3 coding sequence is TGTGCCAGCACCGAGGTAGGGATTGAAGCTTTCTTT. Translation gives CASTEVGIEAFF.

The chain links TRBV11-1 to TRBJ2-3; TRBD2 matches at 8 bases. The ends lost 2 bases at V and 2 bases at J; junction bases unmatched: 6. Germline assignment: CDR1 SGHAT and CDR2 FQDESV (reference sequence). The CDR3 loop spans 16 amino acids. Here the CDR3 DNA reads TGTGCCAGCAGCTTATCCCCAGCGGGGGACACAGATACGCAGTATTTT. This translates into CASSLSPAGDTDTQYF.

The rearrangement uses TRBV2 and TRBJ2-5; 7 nucleotides agree with TRBD1. In germline, CDR1 is SNHLY, CDR2 FYNNEI. The CDR3 extends over 12 amino acids. V trimming: 1 base; J trimming: 11 bases; junction bases outside the gene matches: 4. This chain's CDR3 is CASSEEGTVQYF. For the CDR3, the DNA is TGTGCCAGCAGTGAAGAAGGGACAGTGCAGTACTTC.

The chain recombines TRBV20-1 with TRBJ2-2; the D gene could be TRBD1 or TRBD2 (5 bases each). The CDR3 consists of 14 residues. Germline V gene data show CDR1 as DFQATT and CDR2 as SNEGSKA (reference sequence). The germline V and J ends were trimmed by 3 bases and 2 bases, with 10 bases remaining between them. CDR3 residues: CSASRDLNTGELFF. The CDR3 DNA reads as TGCAGTGCTAGCCGGGACCTTAACACCGGGGAGCTGTTTTTT.

The chain recombines TRBV5-5 with TRBJ1-6; 8 nucleotides match TRBD1. V lost 4 bases and J lost 10; bases outside the gene matches: 10. The CDR3 spans 15 residues. CDR1 is SGHKS, CDR2 YYEKEE, per germline (reference sequence). CDR3 sequence (DNA): TGTGCCAGCAGCCCGGCGGGACAGGTCGGATCACCCCTCCACTTT. It specifies CASSPAGQVGSPLHF.

The V call is TRBV5-1, the J call TRBJ1-2, with 7 positions matching TRBD1. The CDR3 has 13 residues. The V segment lost 4 bases and the J segment 8 bases; nucleotides outside the gene matches: 8. CDR1 is SGHRS, CDR2 YFSETQ, per germline. DNA for the CDR3: TGCGCCAGCAGCCCCCGGGACAGTGGGGGCTACACCTTC. This gives the protein CASSPRDSGGYTF.

The rearrangement joins TRBV15 to TRBJ2-2; 12 bases align to TRBD2. The J segment lost 7 bases and the V segment lost 5 bases, leaving 14 bases of the junction unmatched. Germline CDR1 is LNHNV and CDR2 is YYDKDF (reference sequence). CDR3 length equals 18 residues. DNA for the CDR3: TGTGCCACCAGCGGTGAGAGTCGACTAGCGGGGGTCCACGGGGAGCTGTTTTTT. It encodes CATSGESRLAGVHGELFF.

This chain links TRBV3-1 with TRBJ1-1; a weak D match, TRBD1 (6 bases). Trimming cost V 5 bases and J 0 bases, with 16 bases left between them. The CDR3 spans 16 residues. In germline, CDR1 is LGHDT, CDR2 YNNKEL (reference sequence). The CDR3, as DNA: TGTGCCAGCAGCTTAATTAGGGGGACGGTGAACACTGAAGCTTTCTTT. Amino acids: CASSLIRGTVNTEAFF.

The chain uses TRBV20-1 and TRBJ2-7; 10 bases map to TRBD2. Germline V gene lookup returns CDR1 DFQATT and CDR2 SNEGSKA (reference sequence). V gave up 3 bases and J gave up 4 bases; unmatched junction bases: 6. The CDR3 contains 14 residues. The DNA of the CDR3 is TGCAGTGCTAGTGGACTAGCGGCTTCGTACGAGCAGTACTTC. This translates into CSASGLAASYEQYF.

V gene TRBV3-1 combines with J gene TRBJ1-4; the match to TRBD1 covers 7 bases. The CDR3 runs 16 residues. Per the germline V gene, CDR1 is LGHDT and CDR2 is YNNKEL (reference sequence). V was clipped by 1 base and J by 5 bases; unmatched bases: 7. CDR3 DNA sequence: TGTGCCAGCAGCCAAGGAACAGGGGCCATGAATGAAAAACTGTTTTTT. This translates into CASSQGTGAMNEKLFF. The full variable domain, rest sourced from reference TRBV3-1 and TRBJ1-4, is DTAVSQTPKYLVTQMGNDKSIKCEQNLGHDTMYWYKQDSKKFLKIMFSYNNKELIINETVPNRFSPKSPDKAHLNLHINSLELGDSAVYFCASSQGTGAMNEKLFFGSGTQLSVL.

The chain carries TRBV7-3 and TRBJ2-5, with 7 bases identical to TRBD2. Germline trimming cut 3 bases from V and 12 bases from J; bases unmatched to any gene: 13. The CDR3 has 14 amino acids. The germline CDR1 and CDR2 sequences are SGHTA and FQGTGA. DNA of the CDR3: TGTGCCAGCAGCTTCTATAGCGAGCGGGGCCCTGAGTACTTC. Translated: CASSFYSERGPEYF.

The chain is built from TRBV12-3 or TRBV12-4 and TRBJ1-4; D is uncertain. There are 16 residues in the CDR3. V was cut by 3 bases and J by 4 bases, with 15 bases left in between. The CDR3 is CASSLALPSVNEKLFF. The CDR3 region has the DNA TGTGCCAGCAGTTTGGCTCTTCCTTCAGTTAATGAAAAACTGTTTTTT.

This chain uses TRBV5-1 with TRBJ2-6; D is unresolved. Germline V gives CDR1 SGHRS, CDR2 YFSETQ. This CDR3 spans 15 amino acids. V was shortened by 6 bases and J by 4 bases, with 14 bases between the two germline ends. The CDR3 protein is CASTIQERGANVLTF. For the CDR3, the DNA is TGCGCCAGCACCATTCAGGAGCGCGGGGCCAACGTCCTGACTTTC.

This chain links TRBV30 with TRBJ1-2; D gene uncertain. Per germline, CDR1 GTSNPN and CDR2 SVGIG (reference sequence). The CDR3 has 16 residues. Trimming pared 2 bases from V and 0 bases from J, leaving 16 bases between. CDR3 nucleotide sequence: TGTGCCTGGAGTCCGAAATTTTCCACCTCTAACTATGGCTACACCTTC. Its translation: CAWSPKFSTSNYGYTF.

This chain uses TRBV9 with TRBJ2-5; TRBD2 is a possible D gene (7 bases). From germline, CDR1 is SGDLS and CDR2 YYNGEE. The CDR3 is 14 residues long. The germline V and J ends were trimmed by 4 bases and 4 bases, with 14 bases remaining between them. The CDR3 sequence is CASSRTRGGETQYF. The DNA of the CDR3 is TGTGCCAGCAGCAGGACTAGGGGGGGAGAGACCCAGTACTTC.

The chain has TRBV7-2 and TRBJ2-7; TRBD1 is a possible D gene (5 bases). Per the germline V gene, CDR1 is SGHTA and CDR2 is FQGNSA. The CDR3 spans 16 residues. V was trimmed by 0 bases and J by 4 bases, leaving 16 bases between them. CDR3 residues: CASSLALGGREYEQYF. The CDR3 DNA reads as TGTGCCAGCAGCTTAGCGTTGGGTGGCAGGGAATACGAGCAGTACTTC.

This sequence joins TRBV18 and TRBJ2-7; 8 nucleotides match TRBD1. V was pared by 10 bases and J by 3 bases, with 8 bases of the junction left unmatched. Germline CDR1 is KGHSH and CDR2 is LQKENI. This CDR3 is built from 13 residues. CDR3 sequence: CATKGQVDYEQYF. Here the CDR3 DNA reads TGTGCCACCAAGGGACAGGTCGACTACGAGCAGTACTTC.

The chain couples TRBV12-3 or TRBV12-4 to TRBJ1-1; D remains unclear. V was trimmed by 4 bases and J by 1 base, leaving 13 bases between them. The CDR3 sequence is 15 residues long. In nucleotides, the CDR3 is TGTGCCAGCAGTTCGGCTTCTCGGGGGAACACTGAAGCTTTCTTT. Amino acid sequence: CASSSASRGNTEAFF.

This chain uses TRBV18 with TRBJ2-3; D call uncertain. CDR1 KGHSH and CDR2 LQKENI come from the germline V gene. The CDR3 length is 13 residues. V lost 4 bases and J 4 bases, leaving 9 bases between the germline ends. The CDR3 DNA is TGTGCCAGCTCACAAAACTTCGCAGATACGCAGTATTTT. This codes for CASSQNFADTQYF.